The rows below give T cell receptor beta chains drawn from one sample of a study of T cell responses to AZD1222 COVID-19 vaccine. The repertoire was sequenced with immunoSEQ multiplex PCR; TCRdb's copy has only in-frame clones and lacks some. This table has about 100,000 clones, about 90% appearing once. Sequencing used peripheral blood, obtained on day 0 of MenACWY control vaccination. These receptors were obtained from an adult in good health. Each CDR3 is given without its conserved first and last residue.

length: 12; V: TRBV5-1; CDR3: ASSPGGIDNEQF
length: 12; V: TRBV5-1; CDR3: ASSLEASITEAF
length: 15; V: TRBV9; CDR3: ASSHRQGASPSYGYT
length: 12; V: TRBV30; CDR3: AWSRGQTYTEAF
length: 12; V: TRBV6-4; CDR3: ASSEGGDNSPLH
length: 11; V: TRBV19; CDR3: ASSTIQDTEAF
length: 11; V: TRBV6-5; CDR3: AVGDGTDSPLH
length: 13; V: TRBV28; CDR3: ASRPNPGFSYEQY
length: 12; V: TRBV28; CDR3: ASNTGTDNTEAF
length: 14; V: TRBV24-1; CDR3: ATSDRGNLEPDTQY
length: 9; V: TRBV7-8; CDR3: ASRNLGGYT
length: 11; V: TRBV6-1; CDR3: ASSERQVVEQF
length: 13; V: TRBV28; CDR3: ASSVLAVLTDTQY
length: 12; V: TRBV4-1; CDR3: ASSQPRVNTEAF
length: 10; V: TRBV7-2; CDR3: ASSLRTDTQY
length: 11; V: TRBV6-2/TRBV6-3; CDR3: ASSPQLNTEAF
length: 17; V: TRBV30; CDR3: AWRSWKGQSSSYNSPLH
length: 11; V: TRBV11-3; CDR3: ASSLEEGYEQY
length: 14; V: TRBV3-1/TRBV3-2; CDR3: ASSPLRSLTNEKLF
length: 12; V: TRBV19; CDR3: ASSSRRDTGELF
length: 11; V: TRBV6-5; CDR3: ASSSRQKYEQY
length: 12; V: TRBV19; CDR3: ASSLTSGPYEQY
length: 14; V: TRBV4-3; CDR3: ASSQVYNRGQDEQF
length: 13; V: TRBV5-1; CDR3: ASSPTGTGDSPLH
length: 12; V: TRBV19; CDR3: ASSAVLSNYGYT
length: 10; V: TRBV29-1; CDR3: SVESGYNEQF
length: 12; V: TRBV28; CDR3: ASRTEGGVNEQF
length: 11; V: TRBV28; CDR3: ATLGVPGNTIY
length: 10; V: TRBV7-2; CDR3: ASSLVGYEQY
length: 13; V: TRBV5-1; CDR3: ASSLSGYSYNEQF
length: 13; V: TRBV28; CDR3: ASSLAGTNTGELF
length: 13; V: TRBV27; CDR3: ARSILAGRNTEAF
length: 12; V: TRBV7-9; CDR3: ASSLGTALSEAF
length: 13; V: TRBV5-1; CDR3: ASSLVARGDEKLF
length: 11; V: TRBV12-3/TRBV12-4; CDR3: ASSLGINTEAF
length: 11; V: TRBV5-8; CDR3: ASTDRGRPEAF
length: 10; V: TRBV28; CDR3: ATGTAQETQY
length: 10; V: TRBV7-9; CDR3: ASSLTVARQF
length: 11; V: TRBV12-3/TRBV12-4; CDR3: ASRLGRTYGYT
length: 14; V: TRBV24-1; CDR3: ATSDLRTPGTGELF
length: 11; V: TRBV7-9; CDR3: ASSLSGSYGYT